The rows below give T cell receptor beta chains drawn from one sample of a study of technical replicates of blood from a few donors. Sequenced by immunoSEQ multiplex PCR; TCRdb stores in-frame clones only, minus some. The sample records approximately 10,000 clones, 93% being singletons. The sequenced sample was PBMCs. Source of these receptors: a human donor in good health. Each CDR3 is given without its conserved first and last residue. Each record gives: V gene, J gene, CDR3 protein.

TRBV27	TRBJ2-7	ASSRGRVLYEQY
TRBV18	TRBJ1-4	ASSPPGTGGEKLF
TRBV11-2	TRBJ1-2	ASRVDRGNGYT
TRBV6-5	TRBJ2-6	ASSSGARGANVLT
TRBV7-9	TRBJ1-2	ASSATGEAGYT
TRBV30	TRBJ1-4	AGQTTGGEKLF
TRBV6-1	TRBJ2-1	ASSLYGTDNNEQF
TRBV11-2	TRBJ2-7	ASSPAASGTYEQY
TRBV18	TRBJ2-2	ASSKAGVAGELF
TRBV5-1	TRBJ2-5	ASSLTGRETQY
TRBV6-1	TRBJ1-2	ASSESMPDGYT
TRBV12-5	TRBJ2-7	ASALGTSGSYEQY
TRBV7-6	TRBJ2-2	ASSLASWASGFPGELF
TRBV2	TRBJ2-1	ASRAQGGSYNEQF
TRBV6-1	TRBJ2-5	ASSAKQGDQETQY
TRBV4-1	TRBJ1-1	ASSRGGADTEAF
TRBV18	TRBJ2-7	ASSLAGQTLYEQY
TRBV29-1	TRBJ1-1	SVWNTEAF